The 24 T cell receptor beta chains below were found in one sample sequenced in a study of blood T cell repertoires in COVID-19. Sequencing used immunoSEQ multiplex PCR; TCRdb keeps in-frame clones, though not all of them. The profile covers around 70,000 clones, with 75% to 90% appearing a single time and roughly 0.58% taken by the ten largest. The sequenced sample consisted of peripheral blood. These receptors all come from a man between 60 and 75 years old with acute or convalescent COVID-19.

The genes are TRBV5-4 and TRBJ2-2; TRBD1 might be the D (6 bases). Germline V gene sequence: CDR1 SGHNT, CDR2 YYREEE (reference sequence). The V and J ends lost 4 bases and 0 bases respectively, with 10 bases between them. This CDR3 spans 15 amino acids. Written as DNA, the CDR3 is TGTGCCAGCAGCGTTGGGGGCCCGAACACCGGGGAGCTGTTTTTT. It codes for CASSVGGPNTGELFF.

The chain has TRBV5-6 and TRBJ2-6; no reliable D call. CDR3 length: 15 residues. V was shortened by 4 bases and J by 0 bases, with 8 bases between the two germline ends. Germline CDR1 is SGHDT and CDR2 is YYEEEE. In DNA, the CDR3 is TGTGCCAGCAGCCCGAAGAGCTCTGGGGCCAACGTCCTGACTTTC. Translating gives CASSPKSSGANVLTF.

CDR3 sequence (DNA): TGTGCCAGCAGAATTAGCCCCGCAGATACGCAGTATTTT. Its protein is CASRISPADTQYF. This sequence joins TRBV18 and TRBJ2-3, with D uncertain. Trimming pared 8 bases from V and 4 bases from J, leaving 13 bases between. The CDR3 length is 13 residues. Germline CDR1 reads KGHSH; CDR2 reads LQKENI.

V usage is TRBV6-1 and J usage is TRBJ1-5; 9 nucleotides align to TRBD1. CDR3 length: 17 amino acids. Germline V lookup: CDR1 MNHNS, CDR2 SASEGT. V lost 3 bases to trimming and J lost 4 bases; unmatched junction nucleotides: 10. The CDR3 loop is CASSELGGTGSNQPQHF. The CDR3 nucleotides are TGTGCCAGCAGTGAGCTCGGCGGGACAGGGTCAAATCAGCCCCAGCATTTT.

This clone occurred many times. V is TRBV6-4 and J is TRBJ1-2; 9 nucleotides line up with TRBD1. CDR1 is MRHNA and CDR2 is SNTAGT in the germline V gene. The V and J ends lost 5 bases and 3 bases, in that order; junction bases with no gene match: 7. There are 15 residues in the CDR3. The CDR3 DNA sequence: TGTGCCAGCAGTCTTGAACAGGGGGCGGACTATGGCTACACCTTC. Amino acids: CASSLEQGADYGYTF.

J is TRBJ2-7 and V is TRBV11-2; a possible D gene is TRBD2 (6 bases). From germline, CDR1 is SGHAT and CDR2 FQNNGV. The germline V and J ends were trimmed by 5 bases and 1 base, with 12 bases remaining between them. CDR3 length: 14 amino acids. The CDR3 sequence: CASSRLVGSYEQYF. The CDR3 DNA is TGTGCCAGCAGCCGACTAGTGGGGTCCTACGAGCAGTACTTC.

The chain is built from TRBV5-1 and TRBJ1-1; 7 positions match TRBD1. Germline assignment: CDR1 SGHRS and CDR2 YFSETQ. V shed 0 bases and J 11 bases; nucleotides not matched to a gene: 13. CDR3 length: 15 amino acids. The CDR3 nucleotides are TGCGCCAGCAGCTTGGCCGGGACAGCGGCTCGGAGGGCTTTCTTT. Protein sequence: CASSLAGTAARRAFF.

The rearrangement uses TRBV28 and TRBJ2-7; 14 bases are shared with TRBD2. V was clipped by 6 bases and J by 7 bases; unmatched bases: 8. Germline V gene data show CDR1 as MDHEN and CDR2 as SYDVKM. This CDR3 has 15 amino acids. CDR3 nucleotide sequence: TGTGCCAGCAGGGAGACTAGCGGGGGGGAAAGGGAGCAGTACTTC. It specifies CASRETSGGEREQYF.

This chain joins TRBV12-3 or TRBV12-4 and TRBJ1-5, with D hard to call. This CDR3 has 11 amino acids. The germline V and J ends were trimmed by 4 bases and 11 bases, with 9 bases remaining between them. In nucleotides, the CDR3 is TGTGCCAGCAGTTCTGGGAGTTCCCAGCATTTT. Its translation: CASSSGSSQHF.

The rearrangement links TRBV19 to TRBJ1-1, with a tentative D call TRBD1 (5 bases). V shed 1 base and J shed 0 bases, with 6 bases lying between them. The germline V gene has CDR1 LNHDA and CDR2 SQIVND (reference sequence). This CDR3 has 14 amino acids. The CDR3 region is CASSIGGVNTEAFF. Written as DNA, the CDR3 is TGTGCCAGTAGTATAGGGGGGGTGAACACTGAAGCTTTCTTT.

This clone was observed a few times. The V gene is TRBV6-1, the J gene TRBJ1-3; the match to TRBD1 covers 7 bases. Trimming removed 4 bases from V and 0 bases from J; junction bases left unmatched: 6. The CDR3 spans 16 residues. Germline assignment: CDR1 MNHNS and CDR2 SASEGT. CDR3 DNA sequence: TGTGCCAGCAGTGCCTACAGGGGCTTCTCTGGAAACACCATATATTTT. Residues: CASSAYRGFSGNTIYF.

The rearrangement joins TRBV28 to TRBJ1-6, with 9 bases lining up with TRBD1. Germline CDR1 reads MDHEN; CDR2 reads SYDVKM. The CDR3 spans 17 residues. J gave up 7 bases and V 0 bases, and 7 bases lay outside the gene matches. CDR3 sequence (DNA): TGTGCCAGCAGTTTATGGGGTGGGACAGGGTCCAATTCACCCCTCCACTTT. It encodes CASSLWGGTGSNSPLHF.

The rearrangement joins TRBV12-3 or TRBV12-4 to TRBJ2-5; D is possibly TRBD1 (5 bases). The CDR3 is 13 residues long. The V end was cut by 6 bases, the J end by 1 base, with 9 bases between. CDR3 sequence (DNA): TGTGCCAGCAGACAGGCCTTCCAAGAGACCCAGTACTTC. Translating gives CASRQAFQETQYF.

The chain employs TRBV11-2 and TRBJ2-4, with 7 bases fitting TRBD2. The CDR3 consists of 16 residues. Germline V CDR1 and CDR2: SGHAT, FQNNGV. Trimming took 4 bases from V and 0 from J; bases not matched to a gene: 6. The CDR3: CASSSTSTGAKNIQYF. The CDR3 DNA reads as TGTGCCAGCAGCTCGACTAGCACGGGAGCCAAAAACATTCAGTACTTC.

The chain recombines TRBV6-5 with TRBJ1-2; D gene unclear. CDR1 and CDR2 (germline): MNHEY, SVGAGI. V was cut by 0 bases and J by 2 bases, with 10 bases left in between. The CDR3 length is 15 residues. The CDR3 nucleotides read TGTGCCAGCAGTTACTCGAGGGCCCCAAACTATGGCTACACCTTC. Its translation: CASSYSRAPNYGYTF.

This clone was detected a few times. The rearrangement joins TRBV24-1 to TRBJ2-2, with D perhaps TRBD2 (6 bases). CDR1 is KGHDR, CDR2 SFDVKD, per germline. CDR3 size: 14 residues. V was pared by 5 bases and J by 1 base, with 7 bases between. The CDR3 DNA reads TGTGCCACCAGTGGCGGGGTGAACACCGGGGAGCTGTTTTTT. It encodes CATSGGVNTGELFF.

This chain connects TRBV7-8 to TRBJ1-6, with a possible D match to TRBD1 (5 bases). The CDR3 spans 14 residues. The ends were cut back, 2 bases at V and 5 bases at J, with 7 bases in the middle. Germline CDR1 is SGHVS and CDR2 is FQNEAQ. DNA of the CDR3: TGTGCCAGCAGCTTACGACAGAATAATTCACCCCTCCACTTT. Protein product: CASSLRQNNSPLHF.

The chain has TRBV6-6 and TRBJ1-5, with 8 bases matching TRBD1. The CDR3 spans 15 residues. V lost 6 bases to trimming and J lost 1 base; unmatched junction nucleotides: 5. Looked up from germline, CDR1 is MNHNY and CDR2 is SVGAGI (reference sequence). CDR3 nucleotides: TGTGCCAGCAGGATCCAGGGGGCGAGCAATCAGCCCCAGCATTTT. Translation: CASRIQGASNQPQHF.

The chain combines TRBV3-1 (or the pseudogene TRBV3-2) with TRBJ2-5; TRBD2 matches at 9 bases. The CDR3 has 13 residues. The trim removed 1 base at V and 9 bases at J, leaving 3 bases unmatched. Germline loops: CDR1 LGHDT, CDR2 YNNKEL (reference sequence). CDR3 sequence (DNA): TGTGCCAGCAGCCAAGGCAGCGGGAGGCCCCAGTACTTC. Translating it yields CASSQGSGRPQYF.

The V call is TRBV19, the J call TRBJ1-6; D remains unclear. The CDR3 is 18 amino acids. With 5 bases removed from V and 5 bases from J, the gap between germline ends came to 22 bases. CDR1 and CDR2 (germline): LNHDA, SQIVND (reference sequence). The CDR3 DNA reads TGTGCCAGTAGTCCCTCGGGCGGGTCAGAAGTCGATAATTCACCCCTCCACTTT. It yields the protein CASSPSGGSEVDNSPLHF. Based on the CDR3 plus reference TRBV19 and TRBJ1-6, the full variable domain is DGGITQSPKYLFRKEGQNVTLSCEQNLNHDAMYWYRQDPGQGLRLIYYSQIVNDFQKGDIAEGYSVSREKKESFPLTVTSAQKNPTAFYLCASSPSGGSEVDNSPLHFGNGTRLTVT.

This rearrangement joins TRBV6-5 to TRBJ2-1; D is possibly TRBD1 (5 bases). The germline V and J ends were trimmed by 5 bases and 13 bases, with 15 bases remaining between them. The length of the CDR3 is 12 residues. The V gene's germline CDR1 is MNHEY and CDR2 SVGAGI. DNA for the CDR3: TGTGCCAGCAGTCGCTATACCGGACACCAGTTCTTC. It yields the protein CASSRYTGHQFF.

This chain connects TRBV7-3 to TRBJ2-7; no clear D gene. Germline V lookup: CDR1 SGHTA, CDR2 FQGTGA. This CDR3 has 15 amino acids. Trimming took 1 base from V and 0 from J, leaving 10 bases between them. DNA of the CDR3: TGTGCCAGCAGCTTAAATGGGCCAAGCTCCTACGAGCAGTACTTC. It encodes CASSLNGPSSYEQYF.

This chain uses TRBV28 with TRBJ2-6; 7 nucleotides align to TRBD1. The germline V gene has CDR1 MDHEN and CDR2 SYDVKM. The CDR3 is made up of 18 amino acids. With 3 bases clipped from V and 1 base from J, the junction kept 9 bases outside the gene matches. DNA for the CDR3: TGTGCCAGCAGTTTCCCGAGACAGGGCCCTTCTGGGGCCAACGTCCTGACTTTC. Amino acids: CASSFPRQGPSGANVLTF.

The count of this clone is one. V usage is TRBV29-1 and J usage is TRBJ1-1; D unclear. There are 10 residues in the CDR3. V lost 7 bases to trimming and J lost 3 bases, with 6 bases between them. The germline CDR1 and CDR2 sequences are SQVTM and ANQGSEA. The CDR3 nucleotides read TGCAGCGCCCGGGACACTGAAGCTTTCTTT. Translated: CSARDTEAFF.